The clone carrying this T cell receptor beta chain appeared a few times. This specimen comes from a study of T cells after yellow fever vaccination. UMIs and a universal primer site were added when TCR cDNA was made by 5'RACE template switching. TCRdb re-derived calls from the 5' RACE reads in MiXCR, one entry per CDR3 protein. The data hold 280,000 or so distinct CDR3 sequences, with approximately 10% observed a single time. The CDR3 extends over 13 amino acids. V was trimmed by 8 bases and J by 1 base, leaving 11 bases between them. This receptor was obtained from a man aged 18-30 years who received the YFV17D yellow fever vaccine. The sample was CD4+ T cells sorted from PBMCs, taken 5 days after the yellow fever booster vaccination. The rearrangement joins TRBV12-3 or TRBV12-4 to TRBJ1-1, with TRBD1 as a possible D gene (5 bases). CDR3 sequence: CASQTDANTEAFF. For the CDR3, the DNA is TGTGCCAGCCAGACAGATGCGAACACTGAAGCTTTCTTT.